The 21 T cell receptor beta chains below all came from one sample that was sequenced in a study of T cells after yellow fever vaccination. One entry per CDR3 protein, called by TCRdb with MiXCR from the 5' RACE reads. Among about 60,000 distinct CDR3 sequences listed, around 6.5% were seen once. This specimen consisted of CD8+ T cells sorted from PBMCs, obtained on the day of the first yellow fever vaccination. The receptors were sampled from a man aged 18 to 29 who received the YFV17D yellow fever vaccine.

The chain is built from TRBV9 and TRBJ2-5, with TRBD2 matching 8 bases. CDR3 length equals 14 residues. Trimming removed 3 bases from V and 2 bases from J; junction bases left unmatched: 3. Germline lookup yields CDR1 SGDLS and CDR2 YYNGEE. The DNA of the CDR3 is TGTGCCAGCAGCGCACTAGCGGCTCAAGAGACCCAGTACTTC. This gives the protein CASSALAAQETQYF.

This clonotype has ten or more counts. This chain links TRBV7-9 with TRBJ2-1; D is ambiguous. CDR1 is SEHNR, CDR2 FQNEAQ, per germline (reference sequence). CDR3 length: 13 amino acids. The V end lost 2 bases, the J end lost 5 bases, and 7 bases lay between the germline ends. CDR3 in amino acids: CASSLSGDNEQFF. In nucleotides, the CDR3 is TGTGCCAGCAGCTTATCTGGAGACAATGAGCAGTTCTTC.

This clonotype occurred many times. V and J are TRBV5-1 and TRBJ1-1; no clear D gene. The CDR3 is 15 amino acids. Germline CDR1 reads SGHRS; CDR2 reads YFSETQ. V shed 3 bases and J shed 0 bases, with 12 bases lying between them. CDR3 nucleotides: TGCGCCAGCAGCTATCCGGGTCGCATGAACACTGAAGCTTTCTTT. This translates into CASSYPGRMNTEAFF.

At least ten counts were recorded for this clonotype. The V and J genes are TRBV7-8 and TRBJ1-1; D is uncertain. The V gene's germline CDR1 is SGHVS and CDR2 FQNEAQ. V shed 5 bases and J shed 5 bases, with 9 bases lying between them. This CDR3 contains 12 residues. The CDR3: CASSPGRTEAFF. CDR3 nucleotide sequence: TGTGCCAGCAGCCCAGGAAGAACTGAAGCTTTCTTT.

The chain employs TRBV27 and TRBJ2-2; D may be TRBD1 (6 bases). The V end lost 4 bases, the J end lost 5 bases, and 8 bases lay between the germline ends. Germline CDR1 reads MNHEY; CDR2 reads SMNVEV (reference sequence). This CDR3 comprises 13 residues. This CDR3 is CASSSTGTGELFF. As DNA, the CDR3 is TGTGCCAGCAGTTCCACAGGGACCGGGGAGCTGTTTTTT.

V gene TRBV7-9 combines with J gene TRBJ2-1; D assignment may be TRBD1 or TRBD2 (6 bases each). Germline V gene lookup returns CDR1 SEHNR and CDR2 FQNEAQ (reference sequence). V shed 4 bases and J shed 6 bases, with 16 bases lying between them. CDR3 length equals 15 residues. The CDR3 loop reads CASSSGDWLSNEQFF. The CDR3 DNA sequence: TGTGCCAGCAGCTCAGGGGACTGGCTCAGCAATGAGCAGTTCTTC.

This sequence joins TRBV11-2 and TRBJ2-3; TRBD1 might be the D (5 bases). The length of the CDR3 is 16 residues. The V end was cut by 4 bases, the J end by 3 bases, with 17 bases between. Germline V gives CDR1 SGHAT, CDR2 FQNNGV. CDR3 DNA: TGTGCCAGCAGCTATGGGGCAGGAACAAATACAGATACGCAGTATTTT. It is translated as CASSYGAGTNTDTQYF. Using reference TRBV11-2 and TRBJ2-3 for the parts outside the CDR3, the full variable domain is EAGVAQSPRYKIIEKRQSVAFWCNPISGHATLYWYQQILGQGPKLLIQFQNNGVVDDSQLPKDRFSAERLKGVDSTLKIQPAKLEDSAVYLCASSYGAGTNTDTQYFGPGTRLTVL.

This clonotype showed up just a few times. The chain uses TRBV6-2 or TRBV6-3 and TRBJ2-3, with D possibly being TRBD2 (5 bases). The germline V and J ends were trimmed by 5 bases and 4 bases, with 13 bases remaining between them. The CDR3 runs 14 residues. Per the germline V gene, CDR1 is MNHEY and CDR2 is SVGEGT. CDR3 amino acids: CASSPVAGPDTQYF. The CDR3 coding sequence is TGTGCCAGCAGTCCCGTCGCGGGCCCAGATACGCAGTATTTT.

In its sample, this clonotype was seen many times. The chain links TRBV27 to TRBJ2-7, with TRBD1 as a possible D gene (5 bases). The CDR3 spans 13 residues. V was trimmed by 6 bases and J by 6 bases, leaving 15 bases between them. Germline V gives CDR1 MNHEY, CDR2 SMNVEV (reference sequence). CDR3 nucleotides: TGTGCCAGCAGCTCCCTAGGGGTGGGCGAGCAGTACGTC. Its protein product is CASSSLGVGEQYV.

This clonotype was counted at least ten times. V is TRBV7-2 and J is TRBJ1-5; D is uncertain. Trimming removed 5 bases at V and 12 bases at J, with 20 bases between. Germline V gene data show CDR1 as SGHTA and CDR2 as FQGNSA. The CDR3 totals 14 residues. The CDR3 DNA reads as TGTGCCAGCAGCATCGGGCCCACATGGATGGACCAGCATTTT. Encoded protein: CASSIGPTWMDQHF.

CDR3 region: CSVAPTGRFSEAFF. The CDR3 coding sequence is TGCAGCGTAGCGCCGACAGGGCGGTTCTCTGAAGCTTTCTTT. This chain connects TRBV29-1 to TRBJ1-1; 7 bases are shared with TRBD1. CDR3 length: 14 amino acids. V dropped 6 bases and J dropped 6; count of bases not matched to a gene: 13. The V gene's germline CDR1 is SQVTM and CDR2 ANQGSEA.

This clonotype was found many times. The gene calls are TRBV4-1 and TRBJ1-2; a weak D match, TRBD1 (5 bases). The germline gives CDR1 MGHRA, CDR2 YSYEKL. The CDR3 covers 14 residues. Deletions cut 0 bases from V and 3 bases from J, with 8 bases between. CDR3 DNA sequence: TGCGCCAGCAGCCAAGATCCAGGGCACTATGGCTACACCTTC. As protein: CASSQDPGHYGYTF.

The sample holds a few counts of this clonotype. At one end the junction does not follow the germline gene, possibly because of a read error. The J gene is TRBJ2-5, the V gene TRBV7-2, with D perhaps matching TRBD1 (6 bases). The CDR3 is 14 amino acids. Germline loops: CDR1 SGHTA, CDR2 FQGNSA. This CDR3 reads CASSLVDRQENQYF. In DNA, the CDR3 is TGTGCCAGCAGCTTAGTGGACAGACAAGAGAACCAGTACTTC.

This clonotype was observed a few times. The chain carries TRBV7-6 and TRBJ2-5; the match to TRBD2 covers 11 bases. CDR1 and CDR2 (germline): SGHVS, FNYEAQ. The CDR3 runs to 20 residues. With V trimmed by 1 base and J by 1 base, 14 bases remained unmatched. The CDR3 sequence: CASSLVPSGGSPRVQETQYF. CDR3 DNA: TGTGCCAGCAGCTTAGTTCCTAGCGGGGGGTCACCGAGAGTCCAAGAGACCCAGTACTTC.

This clonotype was observed at least ten times. This chain connects TRBV10-3 to TRBJ1-2; the D is unclear. This CDR3 has 17 amino acids. Germline V gene data show CDR1 as ENHRY and CDR2 as SYGVKD. Trimming shortened V by 2 bases and J by 0 bases, and 16 bases separated the two germline ends. CDR3 in DNA: TGTGCCATCAGTGAGCCCTCAGGACGCTTAGCTAACTATGGCTACACCTTC. Protein: CAISEPSGRLANYGYTF.

The chain couples TRBV6-1 to TRBJ1-5; the D is unclear. CDR1 and CDR2 (germline): MNHNS, SASEGT. V was trimmed by 3 bases and J by 3 bases, leaving 15 bases between them. This CDR3 has 16 amino acids. The CDR3 sequence: CASSDIPDLVNQPQHF. The CDR3 nucleotides read TGTGCCAGCAGTGACATTCCGGACCTTGTCAATCAGCCCCAGCATTTT.

This clonotype was seen only a few times. The V call is TRBV4-1, the J call TRBJ1-4; the match to TRBD1 covers 8 bases. The CDR3 extends over 17 amino acids. V shed 1 base and J 3 bases; nucleotides not matched to a gene: 7. The germline CDR1 and CDR2 sequences are MGHRA and YSYEKL. DNA for the CDR3: TGCGCCAGCAGCCAAGGGACAGGGTTGACGGCTAATGAAAAACTGTTTTTT. Translation gives CASSQGTGLTANEKLFF.

CDR3 DNA sequence: TGTGCCAGCAGCTTAAATGGGCTAGCGGGGAATGAGCAGTTCTTC. Translating gives CASSLNGLAGNEQFF. V is TRBV7-3 and J is TRBJ2-1, with 9 bases lining up with TRBD2. The V and J ends lost 1 base and 7 bases, in that order; junction bases with no gene match: 5. This CDR3 is 15 amino acids long. In germline, CDR1 is SGHTA, CDR2 FQGTGA.

This clonotype was detected many times. The chain uses TRBV9 and TRBJ2-3; D is possibly TRBD1 or TRBD2 (5 bases each). CDR1 SGDLS and CDR2 YYNGEE come from the germline V gene. The CDR3 runs 15 residues. The V end was cut by 1 base, the J end by 2 bases, with 11 bases between. The CDR3 DNA follows: TGTGCCAGCAGCGTATCCTGGGGGAACACAGATACGCAGTATTTT. Translation: CASSVSWGNTDTQYF.

V usage is TRBV7-9 and J usage is TRBJ1-1, with TRBD1 matching 11 bases. Per the germline V gene, CDR1 is SEHNR and CDR2 is FQNEAQ (reference sequence). The CDR3 consists of 14 residues. V shed 4 bases and J 6 bases; nucleotides not matched to a gene: 4. CDR3 coding DNA: TGTGCCAGCAGCTCGGGACAGGGGGGGTCTGAAGCTTTCTTT. Its translation: CASSSGQGGSEAFF. The entire variable domain, with the rest obtained from reference TRBV7-9 and TRBJ1-1, is as follows: DTGVSQNPRHKITKRGQNVTFRCDPISEHNRLYWYRQTLGQGPEFLTYFQNEAQLEKSRLLSDRFSAERPKGSFSTLEIQRTEQGDSAMYLCASSSGQGGSEAFFGQGTRLTVV.

This clonotype was seen more than once but under ten times. The gene calls are TRBV5-6 and TRBJ1-1, with TRBD1 as a possible D gene (5 bases). From germline, CDR1 is SGHDT and CDR2 YYEEEE. V was shortened by 1 base and J by 4 bases, with 11 bases between the two germline ends. This CDR3 region has 14 residues. In DNA, the CDR3 is TGTGCCAGCAGCTTGTCACTCAGGGTCACTGAAGCTTTCTTT. This translates into CASSLSLRVTEAFF. Full variable domain (missing parts from reference TRBV5-6 and TRBJ1-1): DAGVTQSPTHLIKTRGQQVTLRCSPKSGHDTVSWYQQALGQGPQFIFQYYEEEERQRGNFPDRFSGHQFPNYSSELNVNALLLGDSALYLCASSLSLRVTEAFFGQGTRLTVV.